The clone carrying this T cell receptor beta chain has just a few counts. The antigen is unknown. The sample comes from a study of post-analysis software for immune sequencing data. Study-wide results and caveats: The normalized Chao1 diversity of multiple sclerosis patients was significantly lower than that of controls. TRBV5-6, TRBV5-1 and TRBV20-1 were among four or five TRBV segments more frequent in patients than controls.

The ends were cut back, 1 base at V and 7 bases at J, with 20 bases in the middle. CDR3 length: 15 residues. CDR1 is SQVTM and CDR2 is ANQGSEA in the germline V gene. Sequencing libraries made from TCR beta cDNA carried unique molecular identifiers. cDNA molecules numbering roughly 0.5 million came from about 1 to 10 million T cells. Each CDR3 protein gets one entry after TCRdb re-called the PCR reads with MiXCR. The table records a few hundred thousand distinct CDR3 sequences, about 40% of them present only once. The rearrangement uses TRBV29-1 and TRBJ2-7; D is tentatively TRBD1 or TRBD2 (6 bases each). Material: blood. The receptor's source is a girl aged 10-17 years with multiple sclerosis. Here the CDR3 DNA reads TGCAGCGTTGAAGCCCGGGGGACAACCTACAATGAGCAGTACTTC. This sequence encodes CSVEARGTTYNEQYF.